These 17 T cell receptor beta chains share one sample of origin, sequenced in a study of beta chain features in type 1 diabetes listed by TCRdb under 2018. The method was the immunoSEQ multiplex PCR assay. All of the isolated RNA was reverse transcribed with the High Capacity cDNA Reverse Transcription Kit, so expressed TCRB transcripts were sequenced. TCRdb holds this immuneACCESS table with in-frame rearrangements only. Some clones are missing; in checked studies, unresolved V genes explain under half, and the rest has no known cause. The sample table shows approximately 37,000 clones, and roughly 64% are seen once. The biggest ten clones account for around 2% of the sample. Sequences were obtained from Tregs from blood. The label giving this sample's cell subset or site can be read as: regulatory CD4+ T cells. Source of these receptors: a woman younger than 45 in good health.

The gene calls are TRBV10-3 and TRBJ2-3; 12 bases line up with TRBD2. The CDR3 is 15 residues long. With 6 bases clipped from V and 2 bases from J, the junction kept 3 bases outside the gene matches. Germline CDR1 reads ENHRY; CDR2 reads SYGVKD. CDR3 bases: TGTGCCATCAGGGGACTAGCGGGTTACACAGATACGCAGTATTTT. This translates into CAIRGLAGYTDTQYF.

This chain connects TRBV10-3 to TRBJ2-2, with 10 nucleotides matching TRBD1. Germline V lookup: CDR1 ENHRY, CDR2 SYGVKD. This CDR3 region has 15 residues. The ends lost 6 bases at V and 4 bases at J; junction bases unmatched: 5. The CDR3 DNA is TGTGCCATCAGACCGGGACAGGGGTCCACCGGGGAGCTGTTTTTT. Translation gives CAIRPGQGSTGELFF.

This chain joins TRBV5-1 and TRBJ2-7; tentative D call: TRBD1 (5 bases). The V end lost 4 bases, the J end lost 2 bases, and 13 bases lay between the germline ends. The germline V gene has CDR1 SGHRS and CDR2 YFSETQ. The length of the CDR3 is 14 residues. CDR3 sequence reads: CASSGDSRAYEQYF. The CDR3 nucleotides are TGCGCCAGCAGCGGAGACAGCCGAGCCTACGAGCAGTACTTC.

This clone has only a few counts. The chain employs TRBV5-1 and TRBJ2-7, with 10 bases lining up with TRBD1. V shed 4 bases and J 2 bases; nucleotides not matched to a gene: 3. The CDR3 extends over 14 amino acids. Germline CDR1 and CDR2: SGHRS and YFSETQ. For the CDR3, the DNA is TGCGCCAGCAGCACGGGACAGGGGACCTACGAGCAGTACTTC. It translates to CASSTGQGTYEQYF.

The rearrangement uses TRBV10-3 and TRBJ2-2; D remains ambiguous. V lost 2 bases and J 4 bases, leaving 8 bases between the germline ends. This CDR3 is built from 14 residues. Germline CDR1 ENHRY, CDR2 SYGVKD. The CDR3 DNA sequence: TGTGCCATCAGTGAGAACGGCGGCACCGGGGAGCTGTTTTTT. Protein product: CAISENGGTGELFF.

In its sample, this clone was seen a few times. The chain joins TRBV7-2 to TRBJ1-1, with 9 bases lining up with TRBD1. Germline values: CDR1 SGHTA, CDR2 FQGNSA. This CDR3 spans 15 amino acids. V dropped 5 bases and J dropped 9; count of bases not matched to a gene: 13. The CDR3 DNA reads TGTGCCAGCAGCATACCGGGACAGGGCAGGGCGAAAGCTTTCTTT. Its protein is CASSIPGQGRAKAFF.

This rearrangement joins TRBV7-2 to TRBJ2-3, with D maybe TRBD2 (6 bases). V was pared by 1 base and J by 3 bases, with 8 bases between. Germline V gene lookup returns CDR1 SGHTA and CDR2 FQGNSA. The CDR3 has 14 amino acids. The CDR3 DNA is TGTGCCAGCAGCTTAGAGGGGAGGACAGATACGCAGTATTTT. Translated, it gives CASSLEGRTDTQYF.

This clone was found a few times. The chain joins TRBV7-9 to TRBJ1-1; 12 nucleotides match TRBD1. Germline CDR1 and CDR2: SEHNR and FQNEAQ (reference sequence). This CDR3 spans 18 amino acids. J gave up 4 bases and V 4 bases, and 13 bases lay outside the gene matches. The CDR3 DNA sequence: TGTGCCAGCAGCTCAGGGACAGGGGGCGCCTGGTTGGGCACTGAAGCTTTCTTT. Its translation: CASSSGTGGAWLGTEAFF.

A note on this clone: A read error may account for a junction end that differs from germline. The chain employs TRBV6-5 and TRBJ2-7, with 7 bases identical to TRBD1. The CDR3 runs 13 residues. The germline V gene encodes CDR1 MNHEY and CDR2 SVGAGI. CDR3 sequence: CASSYPGGYVQYF. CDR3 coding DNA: TGTGCCAGCAGTTACCCAGGGGGATACGTGCAGTACTTC.

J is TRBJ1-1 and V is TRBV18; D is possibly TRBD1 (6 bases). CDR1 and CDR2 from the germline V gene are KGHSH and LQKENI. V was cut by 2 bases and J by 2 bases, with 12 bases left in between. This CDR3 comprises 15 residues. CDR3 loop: CASSPRTEGNTEAFF. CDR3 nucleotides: TGTGCCAGCTCACCAAGGACAGAGGGTAACACTGAAGCTTTCTTT.

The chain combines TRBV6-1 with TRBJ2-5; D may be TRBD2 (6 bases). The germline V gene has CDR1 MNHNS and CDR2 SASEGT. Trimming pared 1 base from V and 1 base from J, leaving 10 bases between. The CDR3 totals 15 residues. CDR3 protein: CASSEGGVVQETQYF. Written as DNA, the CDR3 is TGTGCCAGCAGTGAAGGGGGGGTTGTCCAAGAGACCCAGTACTTC.

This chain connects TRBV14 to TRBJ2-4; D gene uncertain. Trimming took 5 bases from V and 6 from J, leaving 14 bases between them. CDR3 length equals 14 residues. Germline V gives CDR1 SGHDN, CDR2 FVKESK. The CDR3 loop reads CASSDGVVPNIQYF. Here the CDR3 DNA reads TGTGCCAGCAGCGACGGAGTAGTTCCAAACATTCAGTACTTC.

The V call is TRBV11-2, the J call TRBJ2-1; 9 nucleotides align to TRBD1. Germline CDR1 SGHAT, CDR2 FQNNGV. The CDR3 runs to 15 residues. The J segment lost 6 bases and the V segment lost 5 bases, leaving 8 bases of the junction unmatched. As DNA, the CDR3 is TGTGCCAGCAGCACCGACAGGGGGACCGGCAATGAGCAGTTCTTC. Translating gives CASSTDRGTGNEQFF.

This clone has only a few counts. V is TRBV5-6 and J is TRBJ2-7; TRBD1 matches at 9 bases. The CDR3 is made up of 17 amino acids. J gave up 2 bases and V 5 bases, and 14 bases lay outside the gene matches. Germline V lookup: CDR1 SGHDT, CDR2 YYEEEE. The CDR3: CASRHWGQGRSAYEQYF. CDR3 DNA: TGTGCCAGCAGGCATTGGGGACAGGGACGGTCAGCCTACGAGCAGTACTTC. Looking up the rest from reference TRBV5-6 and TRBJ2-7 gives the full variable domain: DAGVTQSPTHLIKTRGQQVTLRCSPKSGHDTVSWYQQALGQGPQFIFQYYEEEERQRGNFPDRFSGHQFPNYSSELNVNALLLGDSALYLCASRHWGQGRSAYEQYFGPGTRLTVT.

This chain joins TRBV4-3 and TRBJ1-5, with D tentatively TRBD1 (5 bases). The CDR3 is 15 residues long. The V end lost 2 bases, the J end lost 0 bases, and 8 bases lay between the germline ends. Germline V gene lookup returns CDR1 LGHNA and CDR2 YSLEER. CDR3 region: CASSQIGDSNQPQHF. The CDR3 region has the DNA TGCGCCAGCAGCCAAATAGGGGATAGCAATCAGCCCCAGCATTTT.

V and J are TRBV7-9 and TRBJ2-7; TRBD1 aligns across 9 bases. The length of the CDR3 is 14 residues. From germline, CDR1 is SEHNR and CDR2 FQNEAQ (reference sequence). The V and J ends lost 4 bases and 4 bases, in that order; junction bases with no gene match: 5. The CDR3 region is CASSSTTGGYEQYF. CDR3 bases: TGTGCCAGCAGCTCTACGACAGGGGGTTACGAGCAGTACTTC.

CDR3 DNA: TGCGCCAGTAGGACAGGGAACACTGAAGCTTTCTTT. Amino acids: CASRTGNTEAFF. V gene TRBV5-1 combines with J gene TRBJ1-1, with TRBD1 matching over 7 bases. This CDR3 spans 12 amino acids. V was pared by 8 bases and J by 1 base, with 2 bases of the junction left unmatched. Germline values: CDR1 SGHRS, CDR2 YFSETQ. Variable domain in full (rest from reference TRBV5-1 and TRBJ1-1): KAGVTQTPRYLIKTRGQQVTLSCSPISGHRSVSWYQQTPGQGLQFLFEYFSETQRNKGNFPGRFSGRQFSNSRSEMNVSTLELGDSALYLCASRTGNTEAFFGQGTRLTVV.